These T cell receptor beta chains were read from a single sample in a study of T-cell reconstitution after alpha-beta-depleted transplantation in children. Via MiXCR, TCRdb re-called the PCR reads, giving one row per CDR3 protein. Here the sample spans some 590,000 distinct CDR3 sequences, 10% being singletons. Specimen: PBMCs from the stem cell graft donor, collected from the stem cell graft. The receptors were sampled from a human donor who donated a stem cell graft to a child with acute myeloid leukemia. Both conserved end residues are part of each CDR3. D genes are given only for firm matches. Clone size is stated in some rows and not others, as once, few, many or a class when expanded.

length,J,D,V,size,DNA,CDR3
12,TRBJ2-5,.,TRBV29-1,.,TGCAGCGCCTCGGGGGCCAGGGAGACCCAGTACTTC,CSASGARETQYF
17,TRBJ2-2,.,TRBV5-1,few,TGCGCCAGCAGCCCACGGGGCCCCCTCGCGAACACCGGGGAGCTGTTTTTT,CASSPRGPLANTGELFF
13,TRBJ2-5,.,TRBV18,.,TGTGCCAGCTCACCGTACGGGGAAGAGACCCAGTACTTC,CASSPYGEETQYF
14,TRBJ2-7,.,TRBV5-6,.,TGTGCCAGCAGCTTGGGGCGGGGAGCCAAGAGGCAGTACTTC,CASSLGRGAKRQYF
11,TRBJ1-3,.,TRBV11-2,.,TGTGCCAGCAGCGACCGGGACTTTCTACATTTT,CASSDRDFLHF
16,TRBJ2-2,.,TRBV7-2,many,TGTGCCAGCAGCTTATTTGGTCCAGGGAACACCGGGGAGCTGTTTTTT,CASSLFGPGNTGELFF
12,TRBJ2-7,.,TRBV20-1,many,TGCAACCCCACTAGGGGCTCCTACGAGCAGTACTTC,CNPTRGSYEQYF
15,TRBJ2-7,.,TRBV6-1,.,TGTGCCAGCAGCCCCATGTTGGGGGAATCGTACGAGCAGTACTTC,CASSPMLGESYEQYF
15,TRBJ2-7,TRBD2,TRBV15,.,TGTGCCACCAGCCTGATTGGGGAGGGCTCCTACGAGCAGTACTTC,CATSLIGEGSYEQYF
16,TRBJ2-2,.,TRBV9,.,TGTGCCAGCAGCGTAGTAGTGGGAGTAACAACCGGGGAGCTGTTTTTT,CASSVVVGVTTGELFF
14,TRBJ2-5,.,TRBV20-1,many,TGCAGTGCCAGCGAGCGGAATTCCCAAGAGACCCAGTACTTC,CSASERNSQETQYF
13,TRBJ2-2,.,TRBV12-3/TRBV12-4,many,TGTGCCAGCAGTTTGAAGGGTTCCGGGGAGCTGTTTTTT,CASSLKGSGELFF
13,TRBJ1-4,.,TRBV27,few,TGTGCCAGCAGTTTATTAGATGCGGGGCAACTGTTTTTT,CASSLLDAGQLFF
14,TRBJ2-1,TRBD1,TRBV6-6,few,TGTGCCAGCAGTTTGACAGGGGATAACAATGAGCAGTTCTTC,CASSLTGDNNEQFF
17,TRBJ2-1,TRBD1,TRBV6-5,.,TGTGCCAGCAGTTCCAGGATGACCGGGACAGGGATTGGTGAGCAGTTCTTC,CASSSRMTGTGIGEQFF
16,TRBJ2-7,TRBD1,TRBV12-3/TRBV12-4,many,TGTGCCAGCAGTCCTCATAAGGACAGGGCTACCTACGAGCAGTACTTC,CASSPHKDRATYEQYF
14,TRBJ1-2,TRBD1,TRBV6-1,few,TGTGCAGGGGCGGGACAGGGGGCTAATTATGGCTACACCTTC,CAGAGQGANYGYTF
15,TRBJ2-2,.,TRBV27,.,TGTGCCAGCAGTGGGACGAACACAGGCGCCGGGGAGCTGTTTTTT,CASSGTNTGAGELFF
16,TRBJ2-5,.,TRBV7-2,.,TGTGCCAGCAGCTTAGCTCCCGGGCCCCTTCAAGAGACCCAGTACTTC,CASSLAPGPLQETQYF
15,TRBJ2-5,.,TRBV15,.,TGTGCCACCAGCAGAGGTACAGTGAGGGAGGAGACCCAGTACTTC,CATSRGTVREETQYF
14,TRBJ2-7,TRBD1,TRBV7-2,.,TGTGCCAGCAGCTCCGACAGGGGAACTCCCAAGTGGTACTTC,CASSSDRGTPKWYF
12,TRBJ2-5,.,TRBV5-1,few,TGCGCCAGCAGCGAGGAGGGCCGGACCCAGTACTTC,CASSEEGRTQYF
13,TRBJ2-2,TRBD2,TRBV20-1,many,TGCAGTGCTCCAACTAGCGGGAGTGGGGAGCTGTTTTTT,CSAPTSGSGELFF
18,TRBJ1-5,.,TRBV6-2/TRBV6-3,.,TGTGCCAGCAGTTCCAACCTAGGTTCAACCTACAGGTCCCAGCCCCAGCATTTT,CASSSNLGSTYRSQPQHF
13,TRBJ1-2,.,TRBV27,.,TGTGCCAGCAAGGTCGGGGGGGGTTATGGCTACACCTTC,CASKVGGGYGYTF
15,TRBJ2-7,.,TRBV12-3/TRBV12-4,few,TGTGCCAGCAGTTTGAGTAGCGCTCACTCCTACGAGCAGTACTTC,CASSLSSAHSYEQYF
18,TRBJ1-5,.,TRBV7-6,.,TGTGCCAGCAGCCCCGGTCTGGGGGGAGCGGGGAGCAATCAGCCCCAGCATTTT,CASSPGLGGAGSNQPQHF
15,TRBJ2-2,TRBD2,TRBV5-1,few,TGCGCCAGCAGCTTGCAAGCGGGAGGAACCGGGGAGCTGTTTTTT,CASSLQAGGTGELFF
15,TRBJ2-6,.,TRBV3-1,many,TGTGCCAGCAGCCAAGATAGCGTAGTGTCCAACGTCCTGACTTTC,CASSQDSVVSNVLTF
14,TRBJ2-5,TRBD1,TRBV25-1,.,TGTGCCAGCAGTGATCCGGGACAGGGAGAGACCCAGTACTTC,CASSDPGQGETQYF
16,TRBJ1-5,TRBD1,TRBV12-3/TRBV12-4,many,TGTGCCAGCAGTTTAAAGGGACAGGGAGCTCATCAGCCCCAGCATTTT,CASSLKGQGAHQPQHF
15,TRBJ2-7,.,TRBV19,.,TGTGCCAGTAGTATAAGCGGCGATAGGTCGTCCGAGCAGTACTTC,CASSISGDRSSEQYF
17,TRBJ2-1,TRBD2,TRBV28,many,TGTGCCAGCAGTTTAGCGGGAGGGAGCCTTAGCTACAATGAGCAGTTCTTC,CASSLAGGSLSYNEQFF
15,TRBJ1-2,TRBD1,TRBV9,few,TGTGCCAGCAGCACCCGGACAGGGGGCTCTTTTGGCTACACCTTC,CASSTRTGGSFGYTF
17,TRBJ2-7,TRBD1,TRBV9,few,TGTGCCAGCAGCGTAGATAAAGGGGGACAGGGGTCGGGCGAGCAGTACTTC,CASSVDKGGQGSGEQYF
15,TRBJ2-7,.,TRBV28,.,TGTGCCAGCAGTTTGGGGGGGACAGTAGACTACGAGCAGTACTTC,CASSLGGTVDYEQYF
18,TRBJ2-3,TRBD2,TRBV20-1,.,TGCAGTGCTAGAGATCCGACTAGCGGGAGGGGGGGCACAGATACGCAGTATTTT,CSARDPTSGRGGTDTQYF
18,TRBJ2-3,TRBD2,TRBV28,few,TGTGCCAGCAGTCGAATGGGTAGCGGGAGGGCGAGCACAGATACGCAGTATTTT,CASSRMGSGRASTDTQYF
19,TRBJ1-1,TRBD1,TRBV4-2,.,TGTGCCAGCAGCCGTTTAGCCGGGACAGGGGAAAGTCGGAACACTGAAGCTTTCTTT,CASSRLAGTGESRNTEAFF
16,TRBJ2-1,TRBD2,TRBV15,many,TGTGCCACCAGCAGAGATCGGCTAGCGGTATACAATGAGCAGTTCTTC,CATSRDRLAVYNEQFF
16,TRBJ2-3,TRBD2,TRBV6-4,few,TGTGCCAGCAGTGCGGGAGCGGGAGGTCGGCAAGATACGCAGTATTTT,CASSAGAGGRQDTQYF
13,TRBJ1-2,.,TRBV25-1,.,TGTGCCAGCACCGGAGGGCCCGGCTATGGCTACACCTTC,CASTGGPGYGYTF